This TCR beta chain stems from a study of read filtering for tumor transcriptome and immune sequencing. Study as a whole: Revised staging placed 8 patients in R-ISS I, over 15 in II, more than 5 in III.

This clonotype was seen repeatedly, ten times or more. The antigen remains unidentified. Study outcomes and limitations: In IR-seq, single-read clonotypes were approximately 79% of clonotypes but about 3.5% of reads. Compared with RNA-seq, IR-seq gave much higher clonotype depth and reliability.

At the time of active disease, bone marrow was collected from every patient. Germline values: CDR1 SGHRS, CDR2 YFSETQ. CDR3 size: 15 residues. V was shortened by 2 bases and J by 1 base, with 11 bases between the two germline ends. From 300 to 400 ng of RNA, a library with molecular barcoded alpha/delta and beta/gamma adaptors was made. MiXCR was run by TCRdb on the reads, yielding one entry per CDR3 protein. The data show roughly 82,000 distinct CDR3 sequences, more than 9% seen once. The V gene is TRBV5-1, the J gene TRBJ2-3; the D gene is possibly TRBD1 (6 bases). Sample: a population of CD138-negative cells sorted from bone marrow. The receptor comes from a donor at least 40 years old with multiple myeloma. The CDR3 reads CASSFRDTGTDTQYF. The CDR3 coding sequence is TGCGCCAGCAGCTTCCGGGACACCGGCACAGATACGCAGTATTTT.